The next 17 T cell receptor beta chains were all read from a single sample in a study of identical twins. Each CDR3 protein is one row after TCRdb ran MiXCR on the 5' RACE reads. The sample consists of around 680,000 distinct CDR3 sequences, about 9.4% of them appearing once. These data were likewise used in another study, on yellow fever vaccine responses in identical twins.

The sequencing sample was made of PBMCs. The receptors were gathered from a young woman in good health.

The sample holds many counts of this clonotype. DNA of the CDR3: TGTGCCAGCAGCCCTTCCCCGGGGACAGGGGGTAAAAACATTCAGTACTTC. Translated: CASSPSPGTGGKNIQYF. V and J are TRBV3-1 and TRBJ2-4, with TRBD1 matching over 11 bases. Germline V gene lookup returns CDR1 LGHDT and CDR2 YNNKEL (reference sequence). The V and J ends lost 4 bases and 4 bases, in that order; junction bases with no gene match: 9. The CDR3 has 17 amino acids.

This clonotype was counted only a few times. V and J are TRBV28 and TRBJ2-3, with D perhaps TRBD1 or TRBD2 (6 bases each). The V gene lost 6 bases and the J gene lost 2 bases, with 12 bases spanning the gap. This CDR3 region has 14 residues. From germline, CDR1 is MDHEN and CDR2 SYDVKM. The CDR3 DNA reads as TGTGCCAGCAGGGAGGGGGGCCCCACAGATACGCAGTATTTT. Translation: CASREGGPTDTQYF. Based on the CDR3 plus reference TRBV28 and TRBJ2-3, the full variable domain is DVKVTQSSRYLVKRTGEKVFLECVQDMDHENMFWYRQDPGLGLRLIYFSYDVKMKEKGDIPEGYSVSREKKERFSLILESASTNQTSMYLCASREGGPTDTQYFGPGTRLTVL.

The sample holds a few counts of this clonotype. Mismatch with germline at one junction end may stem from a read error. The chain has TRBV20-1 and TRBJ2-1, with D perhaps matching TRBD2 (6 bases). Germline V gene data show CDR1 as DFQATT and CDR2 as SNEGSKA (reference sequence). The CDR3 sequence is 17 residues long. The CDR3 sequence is CCARDLGGNSGYNEQFF. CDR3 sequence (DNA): TGCTGTGCTAGAGATCTCGGAGGGAATAGCGGATACAATGAGCAGTTCTTC.

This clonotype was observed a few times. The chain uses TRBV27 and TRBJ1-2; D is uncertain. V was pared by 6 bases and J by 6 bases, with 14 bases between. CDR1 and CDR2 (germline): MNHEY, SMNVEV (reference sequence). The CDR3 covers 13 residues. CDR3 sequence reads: CASSKTAVDGYTF. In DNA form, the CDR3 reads TGTGCCAGCAGCAAGACCGCGGTGGATGGCTACACCTTC.

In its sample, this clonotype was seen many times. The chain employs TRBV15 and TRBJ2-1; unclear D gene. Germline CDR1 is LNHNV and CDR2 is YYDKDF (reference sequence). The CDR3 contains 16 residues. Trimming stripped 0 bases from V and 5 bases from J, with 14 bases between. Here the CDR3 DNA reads TGTGCCACCAGCAGAGATCGGGTAGGGCTGCACAATGAGCAGTTCTTC. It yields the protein CATSRDRVGLHNEQFF.

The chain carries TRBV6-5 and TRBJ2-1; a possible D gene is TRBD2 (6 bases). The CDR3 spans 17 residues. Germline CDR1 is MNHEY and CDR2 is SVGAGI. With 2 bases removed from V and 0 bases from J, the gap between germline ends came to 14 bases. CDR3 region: CASSYKLGLSSYNEQFF. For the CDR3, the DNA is TGTGCCAGCAGTTACAAGCTGGGACTGAGCTCCTACAATGAGCAGTTCTTC.

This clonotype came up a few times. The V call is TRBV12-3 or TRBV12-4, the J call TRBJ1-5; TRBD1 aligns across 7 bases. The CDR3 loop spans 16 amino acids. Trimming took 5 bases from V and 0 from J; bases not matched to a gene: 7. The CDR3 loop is CASSPGQFLSNQPQHF. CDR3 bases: TGTGCCAGCAGTCCGGGACAGTTCCTTAGCAATCAGCCCCAGCATTTT.

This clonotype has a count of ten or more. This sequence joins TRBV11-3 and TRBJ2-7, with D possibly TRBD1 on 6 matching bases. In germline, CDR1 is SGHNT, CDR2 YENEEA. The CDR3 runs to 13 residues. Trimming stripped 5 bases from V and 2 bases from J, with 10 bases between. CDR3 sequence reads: CASSPQGTYEQYF. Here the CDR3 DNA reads TGTGCCAGCAGCCCCCAGGGGACCTACGAGCAGTACTTC.

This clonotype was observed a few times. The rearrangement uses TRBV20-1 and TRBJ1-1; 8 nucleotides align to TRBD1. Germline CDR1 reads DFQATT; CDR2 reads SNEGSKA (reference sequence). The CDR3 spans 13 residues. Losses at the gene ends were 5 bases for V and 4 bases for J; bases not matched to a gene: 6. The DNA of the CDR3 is TGCAGTGCTCCAGGGACAGGCGTCACTGAAGCTTTCTTT. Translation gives CSAPGTGVTEAFF.

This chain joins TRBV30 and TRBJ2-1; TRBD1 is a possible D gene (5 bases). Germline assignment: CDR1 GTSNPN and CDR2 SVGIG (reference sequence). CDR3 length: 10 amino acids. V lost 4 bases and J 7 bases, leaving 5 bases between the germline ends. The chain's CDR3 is CAWKGNEQFF. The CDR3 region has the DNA TGTGCCTGGAAGGGGAATGAGCAGTTCTTC.

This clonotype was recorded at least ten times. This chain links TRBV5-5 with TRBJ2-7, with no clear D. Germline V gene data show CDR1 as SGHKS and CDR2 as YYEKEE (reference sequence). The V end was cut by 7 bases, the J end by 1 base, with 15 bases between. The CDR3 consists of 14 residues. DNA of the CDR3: TGTGCCAGCTCCTTTCGAGACGGATCCTACGAGCAGTACTTC. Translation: CASSFRDGSYEQYF.

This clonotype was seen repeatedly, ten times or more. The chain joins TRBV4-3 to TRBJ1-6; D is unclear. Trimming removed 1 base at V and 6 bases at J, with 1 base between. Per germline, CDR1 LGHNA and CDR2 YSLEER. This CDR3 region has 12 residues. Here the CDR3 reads CASSQANSPLHF. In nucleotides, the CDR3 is TGCGCCAGCAGCCAAGCTAATTCACCCCTCCACTTT.

The CDR3 DNA reads as TGTGCCAGCAGCCAAGATCATAGCACCGAGCAGTACTTC. It is translated as CASSQDHSTEQYF. V and J are TRBV14 and TRBJ2-7, with D uncertain. V lost 0 bases and J lost 6, with 9 bases in between. Germline values: CDR1 SGHDN, CDR2 FVKESK. The CDR3 runs to 13 residues.

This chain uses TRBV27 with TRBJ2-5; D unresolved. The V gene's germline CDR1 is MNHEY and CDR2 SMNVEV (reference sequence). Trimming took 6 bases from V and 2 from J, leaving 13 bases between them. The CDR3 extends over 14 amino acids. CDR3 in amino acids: CASRERLLQETQYF. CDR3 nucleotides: TGTGCCAGCAGGGAGCGCCTGTTACAAGAGACCCAGTACTTC.

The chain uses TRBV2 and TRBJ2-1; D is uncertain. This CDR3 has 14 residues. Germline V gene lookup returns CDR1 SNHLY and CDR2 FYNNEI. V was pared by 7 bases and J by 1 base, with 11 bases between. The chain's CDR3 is CASIGFKSYNEQFF. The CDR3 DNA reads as TGTGCCAGCATTGGTTTCAAGTCCTACAATGAGCAGTTCTTC.

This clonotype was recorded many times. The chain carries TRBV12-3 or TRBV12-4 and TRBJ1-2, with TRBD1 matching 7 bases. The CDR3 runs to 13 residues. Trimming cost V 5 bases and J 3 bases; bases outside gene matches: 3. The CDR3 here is CASSLGQHYGYTF. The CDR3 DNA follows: TGTGCCAGCAGTCTGGGACAGCACTATGGCTACACCTTC.

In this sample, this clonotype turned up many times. CDR3 in DNA: TGCGCCAGCAGCCTGGGACAGATCACAGATACGCAGTATTTT. It encodes CASSLGQITDTQYF. V and J are TRBV5-1 and TRBJ2-3; 7 bases are a match to TRBD1. Germline trimming cut 4 bases from V and 2 bases from J; bases unmatched to any gene: 4. Germline V gene lookup returns CDR1 SGHRS and CDR2 YFSETQ. This CDR3 spans 14 amino acids.